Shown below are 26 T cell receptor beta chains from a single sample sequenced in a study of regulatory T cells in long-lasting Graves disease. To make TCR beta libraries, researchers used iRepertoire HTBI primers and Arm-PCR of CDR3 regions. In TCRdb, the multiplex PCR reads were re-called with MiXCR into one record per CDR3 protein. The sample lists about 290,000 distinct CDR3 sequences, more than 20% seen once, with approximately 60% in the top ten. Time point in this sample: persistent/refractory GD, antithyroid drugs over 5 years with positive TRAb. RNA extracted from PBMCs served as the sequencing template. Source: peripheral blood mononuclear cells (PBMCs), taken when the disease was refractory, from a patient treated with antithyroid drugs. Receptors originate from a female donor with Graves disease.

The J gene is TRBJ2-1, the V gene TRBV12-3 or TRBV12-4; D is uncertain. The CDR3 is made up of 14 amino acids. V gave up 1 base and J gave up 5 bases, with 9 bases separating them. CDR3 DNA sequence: TGTGCCAGCAGTTTAGGTCGGTCCCACAATGAGCAGTTCTTC. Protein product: CASSLGRSHNEQFF.

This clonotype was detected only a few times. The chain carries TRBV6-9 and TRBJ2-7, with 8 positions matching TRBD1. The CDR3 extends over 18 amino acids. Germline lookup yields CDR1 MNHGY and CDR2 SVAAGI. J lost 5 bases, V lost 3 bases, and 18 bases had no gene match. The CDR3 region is CASSYEKDRAPHYDEQYF. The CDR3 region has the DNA TGTGCCAGCAGTTACGAAAAGGACAGGGCCCCCCATTATGACGAGCAGTACTTC.

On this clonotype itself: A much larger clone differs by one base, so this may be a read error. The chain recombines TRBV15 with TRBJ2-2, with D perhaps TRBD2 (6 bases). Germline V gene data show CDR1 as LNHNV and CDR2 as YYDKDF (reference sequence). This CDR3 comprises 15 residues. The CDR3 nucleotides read TGTGCCACCAGCAGAGATTTTTCGGGCACCGGGGGGCTGTTTTTT. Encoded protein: CATSRDFSGTGGLFF.

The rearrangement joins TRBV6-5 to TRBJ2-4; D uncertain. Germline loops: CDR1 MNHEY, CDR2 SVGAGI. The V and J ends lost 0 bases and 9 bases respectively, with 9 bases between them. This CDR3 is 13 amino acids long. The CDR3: CASSYSIQAIQYF. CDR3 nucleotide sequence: TGTGCCAGCAGTTACTCCATTCAAGCCATTCAGTACTTC.

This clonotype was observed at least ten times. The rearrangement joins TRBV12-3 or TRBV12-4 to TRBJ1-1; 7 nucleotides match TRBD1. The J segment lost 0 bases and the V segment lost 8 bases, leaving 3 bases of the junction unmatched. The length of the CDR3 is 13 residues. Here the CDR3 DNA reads TGTGCCAGCCGGGACAGACTGAACACTGAAGCTTTCTTT. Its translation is CASRDRLNTEAFF.

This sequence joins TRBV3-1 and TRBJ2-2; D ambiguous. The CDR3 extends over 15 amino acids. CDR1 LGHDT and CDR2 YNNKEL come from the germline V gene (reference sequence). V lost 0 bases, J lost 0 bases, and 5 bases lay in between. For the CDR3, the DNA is TGTGCCAGCAGCCAAGATTTGGCGAACACCGGGGAGCTGTTTTTT. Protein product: CASSQDLANTGELFF.

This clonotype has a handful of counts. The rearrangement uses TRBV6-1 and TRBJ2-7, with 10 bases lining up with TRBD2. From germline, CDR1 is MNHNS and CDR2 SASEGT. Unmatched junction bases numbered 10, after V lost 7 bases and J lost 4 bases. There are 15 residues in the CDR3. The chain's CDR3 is CASTRRTSGVYEQYF. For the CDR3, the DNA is TGTGCCAGCACCCGCCGGACTAGCGGAGTGTACGAGCAGTACTTC.

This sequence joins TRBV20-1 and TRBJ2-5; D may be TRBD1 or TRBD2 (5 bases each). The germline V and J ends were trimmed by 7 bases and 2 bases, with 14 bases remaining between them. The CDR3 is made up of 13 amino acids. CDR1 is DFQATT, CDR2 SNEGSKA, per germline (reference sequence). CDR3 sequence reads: CSVGDGIQETQYF. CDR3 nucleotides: TGCAGTGTAGGGGACGGAATTCAAGAGACCCAGTACTTC.

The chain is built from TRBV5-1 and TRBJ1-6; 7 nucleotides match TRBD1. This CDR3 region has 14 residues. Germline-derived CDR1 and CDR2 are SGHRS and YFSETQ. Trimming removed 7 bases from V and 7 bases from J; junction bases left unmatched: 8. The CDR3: CASGDGQENSPLHF. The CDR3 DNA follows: TGCGCCAGCGGAGATGGACAGGAGAATTCACCCCTCCACTTT.

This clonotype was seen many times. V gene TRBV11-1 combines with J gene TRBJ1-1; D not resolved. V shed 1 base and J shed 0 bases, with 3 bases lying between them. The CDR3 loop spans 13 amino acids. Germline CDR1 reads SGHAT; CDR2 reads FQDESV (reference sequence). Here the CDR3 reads CASSLVLNTEAFF. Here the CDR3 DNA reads TGTGCCAGCAGCTTAGTTCTGAACACTGAAGCTTTCTTT.

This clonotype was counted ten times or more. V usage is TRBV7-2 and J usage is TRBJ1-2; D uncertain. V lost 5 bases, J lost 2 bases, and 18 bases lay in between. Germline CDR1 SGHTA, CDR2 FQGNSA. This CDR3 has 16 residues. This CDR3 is CASSPQSVAGNYGYTF. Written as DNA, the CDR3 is TGTGCCAGCAGCCCTCAATCGGTCGCGGGAAACTATGGCTACACCTTC.

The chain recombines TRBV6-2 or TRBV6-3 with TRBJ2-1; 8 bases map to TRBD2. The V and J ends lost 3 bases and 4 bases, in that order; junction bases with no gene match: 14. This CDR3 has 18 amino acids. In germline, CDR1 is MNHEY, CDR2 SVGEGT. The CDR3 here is CASSYTSGSARPYNEQFF. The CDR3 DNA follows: TGTGCCAGCAGTTATACTAGCGGATCCGCCCGACCGTACAATGAGCAGTTCTTC.

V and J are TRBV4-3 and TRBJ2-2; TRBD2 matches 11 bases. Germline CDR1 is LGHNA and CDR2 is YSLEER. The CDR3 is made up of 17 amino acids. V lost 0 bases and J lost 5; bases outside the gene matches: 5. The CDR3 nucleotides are TGCGCCAGCAGCCAAGAACCACTAGCGGGAGTTACCGGGGAGCTGTTTTTT. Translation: CASSQEPLAGVTGELFF.

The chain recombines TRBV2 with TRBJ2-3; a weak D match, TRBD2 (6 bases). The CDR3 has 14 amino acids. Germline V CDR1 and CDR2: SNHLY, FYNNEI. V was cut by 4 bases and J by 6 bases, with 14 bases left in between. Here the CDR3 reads CASSVNSGKDTQYF. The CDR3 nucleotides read TGTGCCAGCAGTGTAAATAGCGGAAAGGATACGCAGTATTTT.

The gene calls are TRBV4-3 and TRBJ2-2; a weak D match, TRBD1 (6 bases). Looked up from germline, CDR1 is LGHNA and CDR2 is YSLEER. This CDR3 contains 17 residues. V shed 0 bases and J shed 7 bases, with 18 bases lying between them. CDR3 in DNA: TGCGCCAGCAGCCAAGAGGTGGGGCAGGGGTTGATCGGGGAGCTGTTTTTT. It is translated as CASSQEVGQGLIGELFF.

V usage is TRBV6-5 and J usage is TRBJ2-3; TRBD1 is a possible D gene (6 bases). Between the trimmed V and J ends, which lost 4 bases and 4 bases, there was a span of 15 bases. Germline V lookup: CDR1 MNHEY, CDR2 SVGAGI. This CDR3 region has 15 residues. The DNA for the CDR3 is TGTGCCAGCAGTTTTCTCGGACAGTTCTCAGATACGCAGTATTTT. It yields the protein CASSFLGQFSDTQYF.

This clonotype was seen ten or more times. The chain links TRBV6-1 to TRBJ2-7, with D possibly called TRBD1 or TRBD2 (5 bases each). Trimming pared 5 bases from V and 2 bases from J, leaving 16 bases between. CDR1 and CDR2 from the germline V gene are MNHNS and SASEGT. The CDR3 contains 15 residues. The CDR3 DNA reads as TGTGCCAGCAGTCTCTTCCGGGACGGGGCCTACGAGCAGTACTTC. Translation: CASSLFRDGAYEQYF.

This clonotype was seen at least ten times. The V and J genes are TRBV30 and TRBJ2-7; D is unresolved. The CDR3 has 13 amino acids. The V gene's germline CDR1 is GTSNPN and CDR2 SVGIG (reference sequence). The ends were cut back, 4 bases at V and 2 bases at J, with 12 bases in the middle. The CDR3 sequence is CAWKHRTTYEQYF. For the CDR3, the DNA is TGTGCCTGGAAGCACCGAACGACCTACGAGCAGTACTTC.

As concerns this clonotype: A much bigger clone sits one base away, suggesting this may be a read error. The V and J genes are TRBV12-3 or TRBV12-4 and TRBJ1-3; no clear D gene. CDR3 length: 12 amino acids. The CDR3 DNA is TGTGCCGGCAGTTCGGCCGGAAACACCATATATTTT. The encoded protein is CAGSSAGNTIYF.

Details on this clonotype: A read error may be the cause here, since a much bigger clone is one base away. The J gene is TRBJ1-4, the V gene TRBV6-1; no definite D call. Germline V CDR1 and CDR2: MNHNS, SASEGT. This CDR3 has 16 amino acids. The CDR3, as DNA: TGTGCCAGCAGTGACCGAGGTATCGCAGGCGGTGAAAAACCGTTTTTT. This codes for CASSDRGIAGGEKPFF.

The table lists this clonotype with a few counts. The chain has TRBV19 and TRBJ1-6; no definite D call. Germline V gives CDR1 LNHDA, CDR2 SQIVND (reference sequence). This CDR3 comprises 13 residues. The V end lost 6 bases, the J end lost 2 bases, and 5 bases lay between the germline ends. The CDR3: CASSDTYNSPLHF. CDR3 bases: TGTGCCAGTAGCGACACCTATAATTCACCCCTCCACTTT.

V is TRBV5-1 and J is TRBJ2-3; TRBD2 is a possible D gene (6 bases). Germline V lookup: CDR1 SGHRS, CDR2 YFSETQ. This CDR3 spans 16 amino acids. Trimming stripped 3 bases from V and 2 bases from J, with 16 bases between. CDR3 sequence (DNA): TGCGCCAGCAGCTCTAGGGGAGGAGCGCACACAGATACGCAGTATTTT. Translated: CASSSRGGAHTDTQYF.

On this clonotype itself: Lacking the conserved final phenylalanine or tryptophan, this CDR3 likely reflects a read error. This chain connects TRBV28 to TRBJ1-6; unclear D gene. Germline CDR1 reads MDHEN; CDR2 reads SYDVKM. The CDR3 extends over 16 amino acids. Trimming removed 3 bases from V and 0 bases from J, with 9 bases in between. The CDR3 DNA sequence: TGTGCCAGCAGTTTCCCGGTTAGCTCCTATAATTCACCCCTCCACTCT. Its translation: CASSFPVSSYNSPLHS.

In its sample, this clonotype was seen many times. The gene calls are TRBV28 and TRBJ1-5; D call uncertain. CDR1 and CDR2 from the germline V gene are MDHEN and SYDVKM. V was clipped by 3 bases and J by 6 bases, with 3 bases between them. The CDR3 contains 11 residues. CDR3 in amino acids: CASSFGQPQHF. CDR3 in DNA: TGTGCCAGCAGTTTCGGTCAGCCCCAGCATTTT.

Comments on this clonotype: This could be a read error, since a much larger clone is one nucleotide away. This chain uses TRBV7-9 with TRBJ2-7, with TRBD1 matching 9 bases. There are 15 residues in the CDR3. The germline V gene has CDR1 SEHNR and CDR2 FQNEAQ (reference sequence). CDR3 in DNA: TGTCCCAGCAGCTCGCAAGGGGACAGGGCCTACGAGCAGTACTTC. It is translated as CPSSSQGDRAYEQYF. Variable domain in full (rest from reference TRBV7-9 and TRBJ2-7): DTGVSQNPRHKITKRGQNVTFRCDPISEHNRLYWYRQTLGQGPEFLTYFQNEAQLEKSRLLSDRFSAERPKGSFSTLEIQRTEQGDSAMYLCPSSSQGDRAYEQYFGPGTRLTVT.

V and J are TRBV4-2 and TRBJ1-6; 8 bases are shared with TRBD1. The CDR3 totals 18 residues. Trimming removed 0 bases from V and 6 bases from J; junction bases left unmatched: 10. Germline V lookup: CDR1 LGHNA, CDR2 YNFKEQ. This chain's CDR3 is CASSQDGGQGVGNSPLHF. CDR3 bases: TGTGCCAGCAGCCAAGATGGCGGACAGGGAGTTGGTAATTCACCCCTCCACTTT.